This passage covers 29 T cell receptor beta chains from one sample sequenced in a study of blood T cell repertoires in COVID-19. TCRdb keeps only in-frame clones here, not all; method: immunoSEQ multiplex PCR. Among 70,000 or so clones listed, about four fifths were seen once. The sequencing sample was made of peripheral blood. Receptor source: a woman of 80 years or more with acute or convalescent COVID-19.

This clone came up a few times. This rearrangement joins TRBV6-6 to TRBJ2-2, with D maybe TRBD2 (5 bases). Trimming pared 2 bases from V and 4 bases from J, leaving 14 bases between. The CDR3 is 16 amino acids. Germline assignment: CDR1 MNHNY and CDR2 SVGAGI (reference sequence). CDR3: CASSYHLPGSTGELFF. CDR3 nucleotides: TGTGCCAGCAGTTACCACTTACCGGGGTCCACCGGGGAGCTGTTTTTT.

The chain has TRBV14 and TRBJ1-1; tentatively, D is TRBD1 (6 bases). Germline V gene lookup returns CDR1 SGHDN and CDR2 FVKESK. The CDR3 spans 14 residues. Trimming took off 4 bases at V and 8 bases at J, with 17 bases between the two ends. CDR3 nucleotides: TGTGCCAGCAGCCTCGGCGCGGGGGCCGGCGAAGCTTTCTTT. Its translation is CASSLGAGAGEAFF.

V and J are TRBV5-6 and TRBJ2-5, with 8 bases matching TRBD2. CDR1 is SGHDT, CDR2 YYEEEE, per germline. J lost 5 bases, V lost 1 base, and 7 bases had no gene match. The CDR3 extends over 15 amino acids. The CDR3 bases are TGTGCCAGCAGCTTGAAAGCGGGGGCCGGGGAGACCCAGTACTTC. As protein: CASSLKAGAGETQYF.

The rearrangement links TRBV7-9 to TRBJ1-2, with 7 nucleotides matching TRBD1. Trimming at V came to 4 bases and at J to 5 bases, leaving 1 base not matched to a gene. The CDR3 sequence is 12 residues long. CDR1 is SEHNR and CDR2 is FQNEAQ in the germline V gene (reference sequence). CDR3 residues: CASSSTGYGYTF. The CDR3 region has the DNA TGTGCCAGCAGCTCGACAGGGTATGGCTACACCTTC. Complete variable domain (other parts from reference TRBV7-9 and TRBJ1-2): DTGVSQNPRHKITKRGQNVTFRCDPISEHNRLYWYRQTLGQGPEFLTYFQNEAQLEKSRLLSDRFSAERPKGSFSTLEIQRTEQGDSAMYLCASSSTGYGYTFGSGTRLTVV.

CDR3 residues: CASSYTLAAAGNTIYF. The CDR3, as DNA: TGTGCCAGCAGTTACACCCTCGCCGCAGCTGGAAACACCATATATTTT. The rearrangement joins TRBV6-5 to TRBJ1-3; D is ambiguous. The CDR3 length is 16 residues. V lost 2 bases and J 2 bases, leaving 13 bases between the germline ends. The V gene's germline CDR1 is MNHEY and CDR2 SVGAGI.

This rearrangement joins TRBV10-3 to TRBJ1-2; 9 bases are a match to TRBD1. J lost 6 bases, V lost 5 bases, and 4 bases had no gene match. The CDR3 totals 13 residues. The germline V gene has CDR1 ENHRY and CDR2 SYGVKD. CDR3 DNA: TGTGCCATCAGTAAGGGACAGGGTGATGGCTACACCTTC. Translated, it gives CAISKGQGDGYTF.

This chain joins TRBV4-1 and TRBJ2-3; 13 nucleotides line up with TRBD2. Germline lookup yields CDR1 MGHRA and CDR2 YSYEKL. V trimming: 3 bases; J trimming: 2 bases; junction bases outside the gene matches: 5. The CDR3 loop spans 17 amino acids. The chain's CDR3 is CASSHRTSGGLTDTQYF. DNA of the CDR3: TGCGCCAGCAGCCACCGGACTAGCGGGGGCCTCACAGATACGCAGTATTTT.

The rearrangement uses TRBV7-9 and TRBJ2-3; D not resolved. The CDR3 loop spans 16 amino acids. Deletions cut 2 bases from V and 2 bases from J, with 14 bases between. Per germline, CDR1 SEHNR and CDR2 FQNEAQ (reference sequence). The CDR3 spells CASSLSSNRVTDTQYF. In DNA form, the CDR3 reads TGTGCCAGCAGCTTAAGTTCGAATCGCGTCACAGATACGCAGTATTTT.

This clone was observed a handful of times. V is TRBV20-1 and J is TRBJ1-1, with no clear D. The ends were cut back, 3 bases at V and 0 bases at J, with 14 bases in the middle. The length of the CDR3 is 15 residues. The germline CDR1 and CDR2 sequences are DFQATT and SNEGSKA (reference sequence). The CDR3 region has the DNA TGCAGTGCTAGTACGAGCCTAGAAGTGAACACTGAAGCTTTCTTT. As protein: CSASTSLEVNTEAFF.

This clone was counted a few times. J is TRBJ2-2 and V is TRBV5-6, with 7 bases lining up with TRBD1. The CDR3 consists of 15 residues. Per the germline V gene, CDR1 is SGHDT and CDR2 is YYEEEE. Trimming took 2 bases from V and 1 from J; bases not matched to a gene: 2. CDR3 sequence: CASSFHRGNTGELFF. The CDR3 DNA sequence: TGTGCCAGCAGCTTCCACAGGGGGAACACCGGGGAGCTGTTTTTT.

V usage is TRBV15 and J usage is TRBJ2-1; TRBD1 matches 10 bases. The germline V gene has CDR1 LNHNV and CDR2 YYDKDF (reference sequence). The CDR3 is made up of 16 amino acids. V lost 0 bases to trimming and J lost 7 bases; unmatched junction nucleotides: 6. The CDR3 loop reads CATSRDRDRGANEQFF. The CDR3 bases are TGTGCCACCAGCAGAGACCGGGACAGGGGTGCGAATGAGCAGTTCTTC.

This sequence joins TRBV11-2 and TRBJ2-1; no clear D gene. This CDR3 has 12 amino acids. CDR1 SGHAT and CDR2 FQNNGV come from the germline V gene. Trimming pared 3 bases from V and 4 bases from J, leaving 4 bases between. CDR3 sequence: CASSFQYNEQFF. DNA for the CDR3: TGTGCCAGCAGCTTCCAGTACAATGAGCAGTTCTTC.

The chain couples TRBV7-9 to TRBJ2-5, with 10 bases lining up with TRBD1. The ends lost 9 bases at V and 3 bases at J; junction bases unmatched: 7. This CDR3 has 14 residues. Germline CDR1 reads SEHNR; CDR2 reads FQNEAQ (reference sequence). DNA for the CDR3: TGTGCCAGTTGGGACAGGGGCTCTGAAGAGACCCAGTACTTC. Its protein product is CASWDRGSEETQYF.

The J gene is TRBJ2-1, the V gene TRBV2, with 7 bases aligning to TRBD1. J gave up 4 bases and V 5 bases, and 2 bases lay outside the gene matches. The CDR3 totals 13 residues. In germline, CDR1 is SNHLY, CDR2 FYNNEI. CDR3 DNA sequence: TGTGCCAGCAGTCTACAGGGGTACAATGAGCAGTTCTTC. Translating gives CASSLQGYNEQFF. The full variable domain, rest sourced from reference TRBV2 and TRBJ2-1, is EPEVTQTPSHQVTQMGQEVILRCVPISNHLYFYWYRQILGQKVEFLVSFYNNEISEKSEIFDDQFSVERPDGSNFTLKIRSTKLEDSAMYFCASSLQGYNEQFFGPGTRLTVL.

This chain connects TRBV5-1 to TRBJ1-1; possibly TRBD1 for D (6 bases). CDR1 SGHRS and CDR2 YFSETQ come from the germline V gene. The CDR3 is made up of 15 amino acids. V lost 4 bases and J lost 7, with 20 bases in between. CDR3 nucleotides: TGCGCCAGCAGCCTACAGGGACCGAGGGAGGGTGAAGCTTTCTTT. Amino acids: CASSLQGPREGEAFF.

The chain combines TRBV5-1 with TRBJ2-7; no definite D call. Germline CDR1 and CDR2: SGHRS and YFSETQ. This CDR3 region has 13 residues. With 7 bases removed from V and 5 bases from J, the gap between germline ends came to 16 bases. The CDR3 sequence is CASGDIPLNEQYF. CDR3 bases: TGCGCCAGCGGTGACATCCCTTTGAACGAGCAGTACTTC.

Here the CDR3 reads CASSYVLRDRANNEQFF. The CDR3 nucleotides read TGTGCCAGCAGCTATGTTTTGCGGGACAGGGCGAATAATGAGCAGTTCTTC. This chain connects TRBV13 to TRBJ2-1; TRBD1 agrees at 9 bases. CDR1 and CDR2 from the germline V gene are PRHDT and FYEKMQ (reference sequence). V lost 4 bases to trimming and J lost 7 bases; unmatched junction nucleotides: 14. This CDR3 is 17 amino acids long.

This chain links TRBV6-4 with TRBJ2-1, with TRBD2 matching over 7 bases. CDR1 is MRHNA, CDR2 SNTAGT, per germline. This CDR3 spans 13 amino acids. Losses at the gene ends were 6 bases for V and 7 bases for J; bases not matched to a gene: 6. CDR3 region: CASRGGEMNEQFF. DNA of the CDR3: TGTGCCAGCAGGGGGGGGGAAATGAATGAGCAGTTCTTC.

This chain uses TRBV6-2 or TRBV6-3 with TRBJ1-2; possibly TRBD1 for D (6 bases). The CDR3 extends over 14 amino acids. In germline, CDR1 is MNHEY, CDR2 SVGEGT. The V end lost 3 bases, the J end lost 3 bases, and 11 bases lay between the germline ends. CDR3 loop: CASSYEGVYYGYTF. The DNA for the CDR3 is TGTGCCAGCAGTTATGAGGGGGTCTACTATGGCTACACCTTC.

This clone was recorded at least ten times. The rearrangement links TRBV19 to TRBJ1-5; tentative D call: TRBD1 (5 bases). From germline, CDR1 is LNHDA and CDR2 SQIVND (reference sequence). With 5 bases removed from V and 0 bases from J, the gap between germline ends came to 14 bases. The CDR3 length is 16 residues. The CDR3 DNA follows: TGTGCCAGTAGTTTCTCGACAGCTTATAGCAATCAGCCCCAGCATTTT. Translating it yields CASSFSTAYSNQPQHF.

V gene TRBV19 combines with J gene TRBJ2-3; 7 nucleotides match TRBD2. V lost 5 bases to trimming and J lost 0 bases; unmatched junction nucleotides: 17. CDR1 LNHDA and CDR2 SQIVND come from the germline V gene (reference sequence). The CDR3 covers 19 residues. In DNA, the CDR3 is TGTGCCAGTAGTGGGGGACTAACGGGGGACCACCCTAGCACAGATACGCAGTATTTT. It codes for CASSGGLTGDHPSTDTQYF.

The rearrangement links TRBV11-1 to TRBJ1-2, with a tentative D call TRBD1 (5 bases). This CDR3 has 14 residues. The V end was cut by 3 bases, the J end by 4 bases, with 12 bases between. The germline V gene encodes CDR1 SGHAT and CDR2 FQDESV (reference sequence). The CDR3 DNA reads as TGTGCCAGCAGCTTGGGGCGACAGCTCTATGGCTACACCTTC. The encoded protein is CASSLGRQLYGYTF.

V gene TRBV4-1 combines with J gene TRBJ2-5, with TRBD1 identical over 10 bases. Germline CDR1 is MGHRA and CDR2 is YSYEKL. Germline trimming cut 0 bases from V and 7 bases from J; bases unmatched to any gene: 5. The CDR3 runs 15 residues. The CDR3 reads CASSQDGGTGVTQYF. In DNA, the CDR3 is TGCGCCAGCAGCCAAGATGGGGGGACAGGGGTGACCCAGTACTTC.

The CDR3 sequence is CASSLTGAGTANTEAFF. The DNA of the CDR3 is TGCGCCAGCAGCCTAACTGGGGCCGGGACAGCGAACACTGAAGCTTTCTTT. The chain carries TRBV5-1 and TRBJ1-1, with 7 nucleotides matching TRBD1. The CDR3 extends over 17 amino acids. Germline CDR1 reads SGHRS; CDR2 reads YFSETQ. V gave up 4 bases and J gave up 1 base; unmatched junction bases: 13.

The gene calls are TRBV4-1 and TRBJ1-6; 8 bases are a match to TRBD1. This CDR3 has 17 amino acids. Germline lookup yields CDR1 MGHRA and CDR2 YSYEKL. V shed 2 bases and J 5 bases; nucleotides not matched to a gene: 8. The CDR3 protein is CASSQLAQTGDNSPLHF. In DNA form, the CDR3 reads TGCGCCAGCAGCCAACTCGCCCAGACAGGGGATAATTCACCCCTCCACTTT.

The rearrangement links TRBV7-3 to TRBJ1-5; 9 nucleotides agree with TRBD1. V trimming: 5 bases; J trimming: 5 bases; junction bases outside the gene matches: 16. The CDR3 is 18 amino acids. Per germline, CDR1 SGHTA and CDR2 FQGTGA. The CDR3 spells CASSLDPLPGQGHQPQHF. The DNA of the CDR3 is TGTGCCAGCAGCCTAGACCCTTTACCGGGACAGGGTCATCAGCCCCAGCATTTT.

The chain couples TRBV2 to TRBJ2-7, with unresolved D. The germline V and J ends were trimmed by 6 bases and 2 bases, with 11 bases remaining between them. CDR1 is SNHLY, CDR2 FYNNEI, per germline. This CDR3 comprises 13 residues. Here the CDR3 reads CASSDSYPYEQYF. As DNA, the CDR3 is TGTGCCAGCAGCGACTCTTACCCCTACGAGCAGTACTTC.

The gene calls are TRBV3-1 (or the pseudogene TRBV3-2) and TRBJ1-2, with D possibly TRBD1 on 6 matching bases. Trimming removed 3 bases at V and 1 base at J, with 12 bases between. Germline V gene data show CDR1 as LGHDT and CDR2 as YNNKEL (reference sequence). This CDR3 spans 15 amino acids. The CDR3 loop reads CASSQGLQGNYGYTF. The CDR3 region has the DNA TGTGCCAGCAGCCAGGGCCTACAGGGTAACTATGGCTACACCTTC.

This CDR3 reads CASSPGLGSGNTIYF. The CDR3 DNA is TGTGCCAGCAGCCCGGGGTTGGGCTCTGGAAACACCATATATTTT. The chain joins TRBV5-4 to TRBJ1-3, with D hard to call. V lost 4 bases, J lost 0 bases, and 11 bases lay in between. Germline CDR1 is SGHNT and CDR2 is YYREEE (reference sequence). CDR3 length: 15 amino acids.